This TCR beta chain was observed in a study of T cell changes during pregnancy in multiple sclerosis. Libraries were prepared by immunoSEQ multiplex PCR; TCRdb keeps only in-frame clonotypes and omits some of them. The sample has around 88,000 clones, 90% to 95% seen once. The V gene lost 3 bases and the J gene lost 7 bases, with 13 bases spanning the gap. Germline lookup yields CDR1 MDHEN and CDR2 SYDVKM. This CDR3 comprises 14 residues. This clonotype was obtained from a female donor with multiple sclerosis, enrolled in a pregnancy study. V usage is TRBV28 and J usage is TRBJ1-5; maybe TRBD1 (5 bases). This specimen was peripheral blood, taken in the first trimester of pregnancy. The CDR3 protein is CASSLGGVDQPQHF. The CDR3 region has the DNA TGTGCCAGCAGTTTGGGGGGAGTTGACCAGCCCCAGCATTTT.